Listed here are 26 T cell receptor beta chains from one sample, sequenced in a study of blood T cell repertoires in COVID-19. The method was immunoSEQ multiplex PCR; TCRdb's version includes in-frame clones alone and lacks a portion of them. Of approximately 100,000 clones listed, 70% to 80% are singletons. Sequenced material: peripheral blood. The receptors stem from a man between 65 and 85 years old with active or convalescent COVID-19.

The chain carries TRBV25-1 and TRBJ2-2, with TRBD1 matching 7 bases. The V gene end was trimmed by 3 bases and the J gene end by 7 bases; junction bases not matched to a gene: 5. The CDR3 extends over 14 amino acids. Germline V CDR1 and CDR2: MGHDK, SYGVNS. CDR3: CASSDRGPVGELFF. For the CDR3, the DNA is TGTGCCAGCAGTGATAGGGGGCCCGTCGGGGAGCTGTTTTTT.

The V and J genes are TRBV2 and TRBJ2-3; D might be TRBD2 (5 bases). The CDR3 runs to 16 residues. Trimming shortened V by 0 bases and J by 7 bases, and 17 bases separated the two germline ends. Germline CDR1 SNHLY, CDR2 FYNNEI. CDR3 DNA sequence: TGTGCCAGCAGTGAAGCAGGACTCCACTTGGGAAATACGCAGTATTTT. Protein: CASSEAGLHLGNTQYF.

This sequence joins TRBV7-9 and TRBJ1-3; D is uncertain. Trimming took 1 base from V and 4 from J, leaving 5 bases between them. Germline assignment: CDR1 SEHNR and CDR2 FQNEAQ (reference sequence). The CDR3 contains 13 residues. The CDR3 sequence: CASSLGLGNTIYF. The CDR3 nucleotides are TGTGCCAGCAGCTTAGGTCTGGGAAACACCATATATTTT.

J is TRBJ2-1 and V is TRBV28; 8 bases align to TRBD2. Looked up from germline, CDR1 is MDHEN and CDR2 is SYDVKM. There are 17 residues in the CDR3. J was trimmed by 5 bases and V by 2 bases; bases with no gene match: 11. The CDR3 is CASSLQYGRGAHNEQFF. The CDR3 DNA reads as TGTGCCAGCAGTTTACAATACGGGCGGGGGGCACACAATGAGCAGTTCTTC.

This clone occurred a few times. The chain uses TRBV20-1 and TRBJ1-5; 12 nucleotides match TRBD1. This CDR3 is built from 15 residues. Trimming cost V 3 bases and J 6 bases; bases outside gene matches: 6. CDR1 and CDR2 from the germline V gene are DFQATT and SNEGSKA (reference sequence). In DNA, the CDR3 is TGCAGTGCTAGTCGGGACAGGGGGCAGGCTCAGCCCCAGCATTTT. It yields the protein CSASRDRGQAQPQHF.

V is TRBV27 and J is TRBJ1-5; 9 nucleotides match TRBD1. Trimming cost V 6 bases and J 2 bases; bases outside gene matches: 2. This CDR3 spans 14 amino acids. Looked up from germline, CDR1 is MNHEY and CDR2 is SMNVEV (reference sequence). Here the CDR3 DNA reads TGTGCCAGCAGGAGGACAGGGGGCAATCAGCCCCAGCATTTT. It encodes CASRRTGGNQPQHF.

V and J are TRBV4-1 and TRBJ2-3; weak D call: TRBD2 (6 bases). CDR1 MGHRA and CDR2 YSYEKL come from the germline V gene. V lost 4 bases and J 2 bases, leaving 16 bases between the germline ends. The CDR3 extends over 16 amino acids. CDR3 residues: CASSLGWDWFTDTQYF. CDR3 DNA: TGCGCCAGCAGCCTGGGTTGGGACTGGTTCACAGATACGCAGTATTTT.

The chain carries TRBV6-5 and TRBJ1-3; D possibly corresponds to TRBD1 (6 bases). The CDR3 contains 13 residues. V lost 8 bases to trimming and J lost 8 bases, with 16 bases between them. Germline CDR1 reads MNHEY; CDR2 reads SVGAGI. In DNA, the CDR3 is TGTGCCAGCGTCAGGGGACCCGGGGACACCATATATTTT. It specifies CASVRGPGDTIYF.

A few counts support this clone. CDR3 in amino acids: CASSRQGPEQYF. CDR3 DNA sequence: TGTGCCAGCAGTAGACAGGGGCCCGAGCAGTACTTC. The chain uses TRBV2 and TRBJ2-7; 8 nucleotides line up with TRBD1. The length of the CDR3 is 12 residues. The ends lost 5 bases at V and 6 bases at J; junction bases unmatched: 3. The germline V gene encodes CDR1 SNHLY and CDR2 FYNNEI.

The table lists this clone with a few counts. CDR3 in amino acids: CASSFSVPRVYTF. The CDR3 nucleotides read TGTGCCAGCAGTTTCTCCGTCCCCAGGGTCTACACCTTC. This chain connects TRBV27 to TRBJ1-2; weak D call: TRBD1 (5 bases). This CDR3 has 13 residues. V was pared by 3 bases and J by 10 bases, with 15 bases between. Germline-derived CDR1 and CDR2 are MNHEY and SMNVEV (reference sequence).

V and J are TRBV27 and TRBJ1-5; D possibly corresponds to TRBD1 (5 bases). V lost 5 bases and J 1 base, leaving 12 bases between the germline ends. CDR3 size: 15 residues. Per the germline V gene, CDR1 is MNHEY and CDR2 is SMNVEV (reference sequence). CDR3 in DNA: TGTGCCAGCAGTCCCAGGGAGGGGAGCAATCAGCCCCAGCATTTT. This codes for CASSPREGSNQPQHF.

This chain connects TRBV7-2 to TRBJ1-2, with 7 bases matching TRBD1. V shed 2 bases, J shed 8 bases, and the junction held 8 bases outside the gene matches. This CDR3 has 14 amino acids. Germline V CDR1 and CDR2: SGHTA, FQGNSA. CDR3 in DNA: TGTGCCAGCAGCTTAAACCGACAGGGCGACGGCTACACCTTC. Translated: CASSLNRQGDGYTF.

The chain employs TRBV9 and TRBJ2-2; 8 bases are a match to TRBD2. The CDR3 sequence is 16 residues long. Germline CDR1 and CDR2: SGDLS and YYNGEE. The V and J ends lost 0 bases and 4 bases, in that order; junction bases with no gene match: 5. Here the CDR3 reads CASSVGLAGFTGELFF. CDR3 DNA: TGTGCCAGCAGCGTAGGGCTAGCGGGTTTCACCGGGGAGCTGTTTTTT. Using reference TRBV9 and TRBJ2-2 for the parts outside the CDR3, the full variable domain is DSGVTQTPKHLITATGQRVTLRCSPRSGDLSVYWYQQSLDQGLQFLIQYYNGEERAKGNILERFSAQQFPDLHSELNLSSLELGDSALYFCASSVGLAGFTGELFFGEGSRLTVL.

V gene TRBV7-9 combines with J gene TRBJ1-6; D is possibly TRBD1 (5 bases). The CDR3 totals 14 residues. Germline CDR1 SEHNR, CDR2 FQNEAQ (reference sequence). The germline V and J ends were trimmed by 4 bases and 8 bases, with 12 bases remaining between them. As DNA, the CDR3 is TGTGCCAGCAGCTCTGCGGGACCACATTCACCCCTCCACTTT. It translates to CASSSAGPHSPLHF. Full variable domain (outside the CDR3, taken from reference TRBV7-9 and TRBJ1-6): DTGVSQNPRHKITKRGQNVTFRCDPISEHNRLYWYRQTLGQGPEFLTYFQNEAQLEKSRLLSDRFSAERPKGSFSTLEIQRTEQGDSAMYLCASSSAGPHSPLHFGNGTRLTVT.

Only one count was recorded for this clone. The chain recombines TRBV6-5 with TRBJ2-6; D is unresolved. V lost 4 bases, J lost 0 bases, and 7 bases lay in between. The CDR3 loop spans 15 amino acids. Germline V gene sequence: CDR1 MNHEY, CDR2 SVGAGI. In nucleotides, the CDR3 is TGTGCCAGCAGTTCCTCTCACTCTGGGGCCAACGTCCTGACTTTC. It translates to CASSSSHSGANVLTF.

This clone is a singleton in its sample. The V call is TRBV4-1, the J call TRBJ2-3; 11 nucleotides match TRBD2. The CDR3 extends over 15 amino acids. V gave up 4 bases and J gave up 7 bases; unmatched junction bases: 7. Germline values: CDR1 MGHRA, CDR2 YSYEKL. CDR3 DNA: TGCGCCAGCAGCCGAGACGGGACTAGCGGTTATACGCAGTATTTT. This gives the protein CASSRDGTSGYTQYF.

This CDR3 is CSASDPGTPNEKLFF. CDR3 in DNA: TGCAGTGCTAGTGACCCCGGGACTCCTAATGAAAAACTGTTTTTT. The rearrangement uses TRBV20-1 and TRBJ1-4, with D possibly being TRBD1 (5 bases). V dropped 3 bases and J dropped 3 bases, with 14 bases sitting between them. The CDR3 loop spans 15 amino acids. Germline CDR1 is DFQATT and CDR2 is SNEGSKA (reference sequence).

The V call is TRBV6-5, the J call TRBJ1-4; the match to TRBD1 covers 8 bases. V gave up 5 bases and J gave up 0 bases; unmatched junction bases: 2. Germline V gene sequence: CDR1 MNHEY, CDR2 SVGAGI. This CDR3 is 15 amino acids long. CDR3 protein: CASSMDRATNEKLFF. The DNA for the CDR3 is TGTGCCAGCAGTATGGACAGGGCAACTAATGAAAAACTGTTTTTT.

The chain has TRBV6-1 and TRBJ1-2; 12 bases are shared with TRBD1. Germline V gives CDR1 MNHNS, CDR2 SASEGT. V trimming: 4 bases; J trimming: 3 bases; junction bases outside the gene matches: 6. This CDR3 has 16 amino acids. CDR3 nucleotide sequence: TGTGCCAGCAGTGTCCCCGGGACAGGGGGCCACTATGGCTACACCTTC. It encodes CASSVPGTGGHYGYTF.

This clone was observed a few times. The chain carries TRBV29-1 and TRBJ2-1; tentatively, D is TRBD2 (7 bases). Trimming removed 5 bases from V and 5 bases from J, with 13 bases in between. The CDR3 covers 13 residues. Per germline, CDR1 SQVTM and CDR2 ANQGSEA. The CDR3 region is CSVTGGRDNEQFF. In DNA form, the CDR3 reads TGCAGCGTTACGGGGGGCCGGGACAATGAGCAGTTCTTC.

The V and J genes are TRBV19 and TRBJ2-3; 7 bases agree with TRBD2. J gave up 5 bases and V 5 bases, and 7 bases lay outside the gene matches. This CDR3 is 14 amino acids long. In germline, CDR1 is LNHDA, CDR2 SQIVND (reference sequence). In DNA form, the CDR3 reads TGTGCCAGTAGTGATCGGGGGGAGAGAGATACGCAGTATTTT. Protein sequence: CASSDRGERDTQYF.

This clone was seen once. CDR3 residues: CASSLSGGADTQYF. The CDR3 coding sequence is TGCGCCAGCAGTCTTAGCGGGGGGGCAGATACGCAGTATTTT. The chain has TRBV10-1 and TRBJ2-3, with TRBD2 matching 11 bases. CDR3 length: 14 residues. V was pared by 5 bases and J by 4 bases, with 2 bases of the junction left unmatched. CDR1 WNHNN and CDR2 SYGVQD come from the germline V gene (reference sequence).

The rearrangement joins TRBV6-5 to TRBJ2-1, with D tentatively TRBD1 (5 bases). This CDR3 region has 13 residues. Trimming took off 6 bases at V and 2 bases at J, with 8 bases between the two ends. Germline V CDR1 and CDR2: MNHEY, SVGAGI. CDR3 nucleotides: TGTGCCAGCAGGGGGCTAGCCTACAATGAGCAGTTCTTC. Translated, it gives CASRGLAYNEQFF.

This clone was observed a single time. The V gene is TRBV11-2, the J gene TRBJ1-2; D unclear. Germline CDR1 and CDR2: SGHAT and FQNNGV. V lost 5 bases to trimming and J lost 8 bases, with 21 bases between them. The CDR3 consists of 15 residues. The CDR3 spells CASSPRSADYGGYTF. The CDR3 nucleotides are TGTGCCAGCAGCCCGAGGTCAGCGGACTATGGCGGCTACACCTTC.

The chain has TRBV19 and TRBJ2-1, with TRBD2 matching 11 bases. The V gene end was trimmed by 3 bases and the J gene end by 10 bases; junction bases not matched to a gene: 8. This CDR3 has 15 residues. Per germline, CDR1 LNHDA and CDR2 SQIVND (reference sequence). CDR3 region: CASSIRLAGGGEQFF. In DNA, the CDR3 is TGTGCCAGTAGTATTAGGCTAGCGGGAGGAGGCGAGCAGTTCTTC.

The chain uses TRBV29-1 and TRBJ2-3, with 7 bases aligning to TRBD2. Germline loops: CDR1 SQVTM, CDR2 ANQGSEA. Losses at the gene ends were 3 bases for V and 2 bases for J; bases not matched to a gene: 2. There are 13 residues in the CDR3. In nucleotides, the CDR3 is TGCAGCGTTGATCGGGGGGACACAGATACGCAGTATTTT. Amino acid sequence: CSVDRGDTDTQYF.